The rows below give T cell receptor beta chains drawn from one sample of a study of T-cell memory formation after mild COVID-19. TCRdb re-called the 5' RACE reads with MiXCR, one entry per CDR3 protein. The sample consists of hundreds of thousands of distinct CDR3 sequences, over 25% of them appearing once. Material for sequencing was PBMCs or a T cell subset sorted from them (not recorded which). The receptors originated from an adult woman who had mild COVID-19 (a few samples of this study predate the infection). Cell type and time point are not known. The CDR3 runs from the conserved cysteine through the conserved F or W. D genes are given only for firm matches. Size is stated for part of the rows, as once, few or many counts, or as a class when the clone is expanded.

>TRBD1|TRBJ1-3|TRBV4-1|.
TGCGCCAGCAGGGGACAGGGAAGAAACACCATATATTTT
CASRGQGRNTIYF
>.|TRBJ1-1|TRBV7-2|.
TGTGCCAGCACACTTACAGGGTATGAAGCTTTCTTT
CASTLTGYEAFF
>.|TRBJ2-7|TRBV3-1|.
TGTGCCAGCAGCCGGTCGACAGATCTCCAGCAGTACTTC
CASSRSTDLQQYF
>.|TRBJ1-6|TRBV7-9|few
TGTGCCAGCAGCCCGCGGGGCCTGCCGGAAGATTCACCCCTCCACTTT
CASSPRGLPEDSPLHF
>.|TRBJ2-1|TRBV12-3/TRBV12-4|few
TGTGCCAGCAGTCCCACCGATGGCTCCTACAATGAGCAGTTCTTC
CASSPTDGSYNEQFF
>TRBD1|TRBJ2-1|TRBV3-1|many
TGTGCCAGCAGCCCTGGGACAGCCTACAATGAGCAGTTCTTC
CASSPGTAYNEQFF
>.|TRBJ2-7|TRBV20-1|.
TGCAGTGCTAGAGCCCTGGCTTCCTACGAGCAGTACTTC
CSARALASYEQYF
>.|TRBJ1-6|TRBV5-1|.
TGCGCCAGCAGCACGAGACCAAATTCACCCCTCCACTTT
CASSTRPNSPLHF
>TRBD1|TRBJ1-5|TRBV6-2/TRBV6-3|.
TGTGCCAGCAGTTATTCAGGGGGCGCGGGTCAGCCCCAGCATTTT
CASSYSGGAGQPQHF
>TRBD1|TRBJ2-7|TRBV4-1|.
TGCGCCAGCGGTAGGGGACAGGGTTGGGACGAGCAGTACTTC
CASGRGQGWDEQYF
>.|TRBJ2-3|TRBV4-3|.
TGCGCCAGCAGCCCTGGTGGGGCAGGAGATACGCAGTATTTT
CASSPGGAGDTQYF
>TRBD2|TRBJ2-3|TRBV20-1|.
TGCAGTGCAAGAGGACTAGTCGCAGATACGCAGTATTTT
CSARGLVADTQYF
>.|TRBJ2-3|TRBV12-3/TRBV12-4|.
TGTGCCAGCAGTTTTTCCCCAGGGTCAGCAGATACGCAGTATTTT
CASSFSPGSADTQYF
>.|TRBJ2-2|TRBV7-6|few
TGTGCCAGCAGCCCCGTCGGCACCGGGGAGCTGTTTTTT
CASSPVGTGELFF